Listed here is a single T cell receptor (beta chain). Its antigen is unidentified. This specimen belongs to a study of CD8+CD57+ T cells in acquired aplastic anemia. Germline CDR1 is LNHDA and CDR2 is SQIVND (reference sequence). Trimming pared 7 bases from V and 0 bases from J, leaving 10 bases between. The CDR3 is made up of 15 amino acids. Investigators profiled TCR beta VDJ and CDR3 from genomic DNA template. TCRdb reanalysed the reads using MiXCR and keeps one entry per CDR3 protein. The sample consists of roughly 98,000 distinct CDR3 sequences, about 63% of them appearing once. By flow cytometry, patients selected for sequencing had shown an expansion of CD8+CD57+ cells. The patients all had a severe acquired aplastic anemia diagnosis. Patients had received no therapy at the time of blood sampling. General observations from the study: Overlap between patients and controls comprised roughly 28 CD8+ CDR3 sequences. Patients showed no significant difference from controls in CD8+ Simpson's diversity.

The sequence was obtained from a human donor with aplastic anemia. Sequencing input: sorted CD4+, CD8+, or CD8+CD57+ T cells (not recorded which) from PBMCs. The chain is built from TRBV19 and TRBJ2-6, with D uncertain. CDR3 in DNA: TGTGCCAGTAAGGACCCAAGCTCTGGGGCCAACGTCCTGACTTTC. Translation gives CASKDPSSGANVLTF.